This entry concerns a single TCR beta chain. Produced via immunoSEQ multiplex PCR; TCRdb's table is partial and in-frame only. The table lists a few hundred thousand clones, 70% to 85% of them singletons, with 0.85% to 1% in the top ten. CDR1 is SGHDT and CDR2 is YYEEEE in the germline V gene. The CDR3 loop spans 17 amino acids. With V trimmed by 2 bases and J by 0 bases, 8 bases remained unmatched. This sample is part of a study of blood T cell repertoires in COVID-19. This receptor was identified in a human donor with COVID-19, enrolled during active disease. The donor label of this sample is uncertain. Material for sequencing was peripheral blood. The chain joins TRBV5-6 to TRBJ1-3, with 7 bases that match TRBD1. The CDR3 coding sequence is TGTGCCAGCAGCTTAAGGACAGGTACTTTCTCTGGAAACACCATATATTTT. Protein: CASSLRTGTFSGNTIYF.